These 4 T cell receptor beta chains share one sample of origin, sequenced in a study of OX40 agonist ivuxolimab in advanced cancers. The method was immunoSEQ multiplex PCR; TCRdb's version includes in-frame clones alone and lacks a portion of them. The sample includes about 99,000 clones, roughly 91% of them seen just once. Sequencing used CD4+ or CD8+ T cells sorted from blood, obtained in a trial of the OX40 agonist ivuxolimab. The origin of the receptors is an adult with an advanced solid tumor such as melanoma, head and neck, liver or kidney cancer.

The table lists this clone with a few counts. The junction departs from germline at one end; a sequencing error may be responsible. This chain uses TRBV7-2 with TRBJ1-5, with 10 bases that match TRBD1. This CDR3 is built from 15 residues. Germline values: CDR1 SGHTA, CDR2 FQGNSA. The CDR3 spells CASSLARDRGSPQHF. The DNA of the CDR3 is TGTGCCAGCAGCCTAGCCCGGGACAGGGGATCTCCCCAGCATTTT.

The V gene is TRBV9, the J gene TRBJ2-7, with 9 bases matching TRBD2. Germline-derived CDR1 and CDR2 are SGDLS and YYNGEE. This CDR3 spans 15 amino acids. J was trimmed by 6 bases and V by 4 bases; bases with no gene match: 11. This chain's CDR3 is CASSPDLAGLGEQYF. The CDR3, as DNA: TGTGCCAGCAGCCCTGACCTAGCGGGGTTGGGCGAGCAGTACTTC.

This chain uses TRBV28 with TRBJ2-7; tentatively, D is TRBD1 (6 bases). CDR3 size: 15 residues. V lost 5 bases and J lost 3, with 17 bases in between. Per the germline V gene, CDR1 is MDHEN and CDR2 is SYDVKM. The CDR3 loop reads CASSPTHRGNYEQYF. As DNA, the CDR3 is TGTGCCAGCAGTCCAACCCATAGGGGGAACTACGAGCAGTACTTC.

The chain is built from TRBV5-1 and TRBJ2-6; D call uncertain. V lost 5 bases to trimming and J lost 3 bases, with 3 bases between them. The germline V gene encodes CDR1 SGHRS and CDR2 YFSETQ. CDR3 length equals 12 residues. CDR3 bases: TGCGCCAGCAGGAGTGGGGCCAACGTCCTGACTTTC. Translating it yields CASRSGANVLTF.